One sample yielded the 22 T cell receptor beta chains listed below, sequenced in a study of cytomegalovirus exposure and HLA in healthy donors (dated by TCRdb to about 2017). The library was produced with the immunoSEQ multiplex PCR assay. A mixture of 60 forward primers for TCR Vbeta segments and 13 reverse primers for TCR Jbeta segments was used in the multiplex PCR. TCRdb holds this immuneACCESS table with in-frame rearrangements only. Some clones are missing; in checked studies, unresolved V genes explain under half, and the rest has no known cause. The sample records roughly 140,000 clones, around 82% of which are singletons. Under 8% of the sample is taken by the ten largest. The sample taken for sequencing was PBMCs. The receptor set was obtained from a woman in her forties or fifties in good health and CMV-seropositive.

The chain employs TRBV27 and TRBJ2-7; 7 positions match TRBD2. The CDR3 loop spans 15 amino acids. Germline CDR1 and CDR2: MNHEY and SMNVEV (reference sequence). Trimming took 2 bases from V and 1 from J; bases not matched to a gene: 5. CDR3 amino acids: CASSLIGRASYEQYF. The DNA for the CDR3 is TGTGCCAGCAGTTTAATTGGGAGGGCGTCCTACGAGCAGTACTTC.

This sequence joins TRBV7-9 and TRBJ1-4; 11 bases match TRBD1. There are 17 residues in the CDR3. V dropped 5 bases and J dropped 10; count of bases not matched to a gene: 15. Per germline, CDR1 SEHNR and CDR2 FQNEAQ (reference sequence). The chain's CDR3 is CASSPPGTGGLLGKLFF. In nucleotides, the CDR3 is TGTGCCAGCAGCCCCCCCGGGACAGGGGGGCTATTAGGAAAACTGTTTTTT. The entire variable domain, with the rest obtained from reference TRBV7-9 and TRBJ1-4, is as follows: DTGVSQNPRHKITKRGQNVTFRCDPISEHNRLYWYRQTLGQGPEFLTYFQNEAQLEKSRLLSDRFSAERPKGSFSTLEIQRTEQGDSAMYLCASSPPGTGGLLGKLFFGSGTQLSVL.

This sequence joins TRBV13 and TRBJ1-2, with a weak D call TRBD1 (5 bases). This CDR3 region has 17 residues. The germline V and J ends were trimmed by 0 bases and 4 bases, with 18 bases remaining between them. Germline loops: CDR1 PRHDT, CDR2 FYEKMQ (reference sequence). For the CDR3, the DNA is TGTGCCAGCAGCTTAGGCCGAAACTCTCCAAGGGGCTATGGCTACACCTTC. Its protein is CASSLGRNSPRGYGYTF.

CDR3 sequence reads: CSVDRGRKTEAFF. The CDR3 coding sequence is TGCAGCGTCGACAGGGGGCGAAAGACTGAAGCTTTCTTT. This chain uses TRBV29-1 with TRBJ1-1, with TRBD1 matching over 10 bases. CDR1 and CDR2 (germline): SQVTM, ANQGSEA. Trimming cost V 6 bases and J 5 bases; bases outside gene matches: 6. This CDR3 comprises 13 residues.

As to this clone: Because the CDR3 is missing its conserved closing phenylalanine or tryptophan, this is likely a read error. This chain joins TRBV6-5 and TRBJ1-1, with D possibly matching TRBD1 (5 bases). Deletions cut 0 bases from V and 3 bases from J, with 8 bases between. CDR1 is MNHEY, CDR2 SVGAGI, per germline. This CDR3 spans 14 amino acids. The DNA for the CDR3 is TGTGCCAGCAGTTACTCGATGGGGGACACTGAAGCTTTCTCT. This sequence encodes CASSYSMGDTEAFS.

The chain is built from TRBV27 and TRBJ1-5; TRBD1 matches 7 bases. CDR1 and CDR2 from the germline V gene are MNHEY and SMNVEV (reference sequence). There are 15 residues in the CDR3. The ends lost 3 bases at V and 0 bases at J; junction bases unmatched: 2. CDR3 loop: CASSLTGNSNQPQHF. Here the CDR3 DNA reads TGTGCCAGCAGTTTGACAGGGAATAGCAATCAGCCCCAGCATTTT.

The chain is built from TRBV7-8 and TRBJ2-3; TRBD1 aligns across 7 bases. V shed 5 bases, J shed 2 bases, and the junction held 4 bases outside the gene matches. Germline lookup yields CDR1 SGHVS and CDR2 FQNEAQ. The CDR3 runs to 14 residues. The CDR3 loop is CASSLQGPTDTQYF. The CDR3 DNA reads TGTGCCAGCAGCCTACAGGGGCCCACAGATACGCAGTATTTT.

The chain joins TRBV2 to TRBJ2-7; D is uncertain. Germline-derived CDR1 and CDR2 are SNHLY and FYNNEI. With 3 bases removed from V and 3 bases from J, the gap between germline ends came to 12 bases. The CDR3 sequence is 14 residues long. The CDR3 nucleotides are TGTGCCAGCAGTGACCACTTAGGCGGCTACGAGCAGTACTTC. This encodes CASSDHLGGYEQYF. Complete variable domain (other parts from reference TRBV2 and TRBJ2-7): EPEVTQTPSHQVTQMGQEVILRCVPISNHLYFYWYRQILGQKVEFLVSFYNNEISEKSEIFDDQFSVERPDGSNFTLKIRSTKLEDSAMYFCASSDHLGGYEQYFGPGTRLTVT.

The V and J genes are TRBV11-2 and TRBJ1-1, with 8 nucleotides matching TRBD1. The CDR3 extends over 15 amino acids. The V gene's germline CDR1 is SGHAT and CDR2 FQNNGV. V shed 4 bases and J 5 bases; nucleotides not matched to a gene: 9. The CDR3 sequence: CASSSAGGAGTEAFF. For the CDR3, the DNA is TGTGCCAGCAGCTCCGCAGGGGGCGCGGGGACTGAAGCTTTCTTT.

The V call is TRBV5-8, the J call TRBJ1-2, with 8 bases lining up with TRBD1. The CDR3 extends over 15 amino acids. The V gene end was trimmed by 4 bases and the J gene end by 6 bases; junction bases not matched to a gene: 11. The germline CDR1 and CDR2 sequences are SGHTS and YDEGEE. This CDR3 reads CASSLPGQVSHGYTF. In nucleotides, the CDR3 is TGTGCCAGCAGCCTGCCGGGACAGGTGTCCCATGGCTACACCTTC.

A word on this clone: At one end the junction does not follow the germline gene, possibly because of a read error. The chain carries TRBV4-1 and TRBJ2-7, with D uncertain. CDR3 length: 14 amino acids. CDR1 MGHRA and CDR2 YSYEKL come from the germline V gene. The CDR3 loop is CASSQAVHSYEQYF. CDR3 coding DNA: TGTGCCAGCAGCCAAGCAGTACACTCCTACGAGCAGTACTTC.

This rearrangement joins TRBV6-1 to TRBJ1-5; D is unclear. Germline V CDR1 and CDR2: MNHNS, SASEGT. This CDR3 spans 12 amino acids. V was clipped by 5 bases and J by 7 bases, with 9 bases between them. The CDR3 DNA reads as TGTGCCAGCAGTTATGAGGGACAGCCCCAGCATTTT. Translating it yields CASSYEGQPQHF.

The rearrangement links TRBV27 to TRBJ2-3, with D possibly being TRBD2 (6 bases). This CDR3 has 14 amino acids. V dropped 6 bases and J dropped 6 bases, with 16 bases sitting between them. The germline V gene encodes CDR1 MNHEY and CDR2 SMNVEV (reference sequence). CDR3 loop: CASSHQVGRDTQYF. The CDR3 DNA sequence: TGTGCCAGCAGCCACCAGGTTGGGAGGGATACGCAGTATTTT.

This clone occurred a few times. V usage is TRBV6-5 and J usage is TRBJ2-5, with D perhaps TRBD1 (6 bases). This CDR3 contains 14 residues. Per the germline V gene, CDR1 is MNHEY and CDR2 is SVGAGI. Between the trimmed V and J ends, which lost 4 bases and 3 bases, there was a span of 12 bases. CDR3: CASSFAGTKETQYF. The CDR3 region has the DNA TGTGCCAGCAGTTTCGCCGGGACAAAAGAGACCCAGTACTTC.

CDR3 in DNA: TGTGCCAGCAGCTCGGGGACAGGCCACACCGGGGAGCTGTTTTTT. Translating gives CASSSGTGHTGELFF. This sequence joins TRBV5-4 and TRBJ2-2, with 8 bases aligning to TRBD1. The junction had 4 bases not matched to a gene; V was cut back by 3 bases and J by 3 bases. The CDR3 extends over 15 amino acids. The germline gives CDR1 SGHNT, CDR2 YYREEE (reference sequence).

This chain uses TRBV6-1 with TRBJ1-3, with 7 bases fitting TRBD1. Germline lookup yields CDR1 MNHNS and CDR2 SASEGT. The CDR3 is made up of 15 amino acids. After removal of 6 bases from V and 1 base from J, the junction contained 6 bases not matched to a gene. In DNA form, the CDR3 reads TGTGCCAGCAGCATTGACAGGGTTTCTGGAAACACCATATATTTT. Amino acids: CASSIDRVSGNTIYF.

The genes are TRBV30 and TRBJ1-1; 7 bases line up with TRBD1. The V gene's germline CDR1 is GTSNPN and CDR2 SVGIG (reference sequence). The ends lost 5 bases at V and 0 bases at J; junction bases unmatched: 6. This CDR3 is built from 14 residues. The CDR3 sequence: CAWGTGAVNTEAFF. In nucleotides, the CDR3 is TGTGCCTGGGGCACAGGGGCGGTGAACACTGAAGCTTTCTTT.

This chain connects TRBV10-3 to TRBJ1-3, with TRBD1 matching 9 bases. Trimming at V came to 2 bases and at J to 2 bases, leaving 7 bases not matched to a gene. The V gene's germline CDR1 is ENHRY and CDR2 SYGVKD. This CDR3 has 17 amino acids. CDR3 sequence (DNA): TGTGCCATCAGTGAGGACCCACAGGGGGCGGCTGGAAACACCATATATTTT. It specifies CAISEDPQGAAGNTIYF.

In this sample, this clone turned up a few times. This chain links TRBV27 with TRBJ1-2; the match to TRBD1 covers 9 bases. This CDR3 contains 15 residues. Germline lookup yields CDR1 MNHEY and CDR2 SMNVEV (reference sequence). J gave up 7 bases and V 4 bases, and 10 bases lay outside the gene matches. The CDR3 reads CASSSAATGGFGYTF. The CDR3 DNA reads as TGTGCCAGCAGTTCCGCCGCTACAGGGGGCTTTGGCTACACCTTC.

The gene calls are TRBV9 and TRBJ2-7; TRBD1 matches 9 bases. With V trimmed by 3 bases and J by 3 bases, 4 bases remained unmatched. Germline V gene lookup returns CDR1 SGDLS and CDR2 YYNGEE. CDR3 length: 14 amino acids. CDR3 coding DNA: TGTGCCAGCAGCGCCGACAGGGGGAGCTACGAGCAGTACTTC. Translating it yields CASSADRGSYEQYF.

The chain is built from TRBV7-2 and TRBJ1-2, with 7 bases matching TRBD1. With V trimmed by 7 bases and J by 7 bases, 12 bases remained unmatched. Germline CDR1 reads SGHTA; CDR2 reads FQGNSA. This CDR3 region has 14 residues. The CDR3 reads CASTVDRTYGGYTF. CDR3 DNA sequence: TGTGCCAGCACAGTGGACAGGACGTACGGTGGCTACACCTTC.

This rearrangement joins TRBV14 to TRBJ2-7; 10 bases are a match to TRBD1. Germline loops: CDR1 SGHDN, CDR2 FVKESK. CDR3 size: 14 residues. V dropped 3 bases and J dropped 6; count of bases not matched to a gene: 5. The CDR3 loop is CASSHPGQGFEQYF. DNA for the CDR3: TGTGCCAGCAGCCATCCGGGACAGGGGTTCGAGCAGTACTTC.